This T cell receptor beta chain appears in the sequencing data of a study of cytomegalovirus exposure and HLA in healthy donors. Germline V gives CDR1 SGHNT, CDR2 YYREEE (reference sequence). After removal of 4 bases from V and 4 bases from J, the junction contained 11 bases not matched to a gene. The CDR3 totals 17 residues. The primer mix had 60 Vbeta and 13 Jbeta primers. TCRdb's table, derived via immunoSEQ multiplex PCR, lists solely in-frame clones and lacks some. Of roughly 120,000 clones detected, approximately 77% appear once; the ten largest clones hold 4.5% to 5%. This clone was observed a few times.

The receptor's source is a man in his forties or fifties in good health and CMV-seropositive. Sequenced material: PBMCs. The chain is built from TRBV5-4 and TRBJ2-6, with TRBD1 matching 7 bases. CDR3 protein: CASSPQLQGSGANVLTF. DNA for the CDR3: TGTGCCAGCAGCCCCCAGCTACAGGGGTCCGGGGCCAACGTCCTGACTTTC.